This T cell receptor (beta chain) is from a study of cytomegalovirus exposure and HLA in healthy donors. Profiled with immunoSEQ multiplex PCR; TCRdb holds only in-frame clones, not every one. The sample holds roughly 98,000 clones; around 90% are singletons and the top ten take roughly 4%. V shed 2 bases and J shed 2 bases, with 11 bases lying between them. The CDR3 sequence is 14 residues long. Germline V gene data show CDR1 as SGHKS and CDR2 as YYEKEE (reference sequence). This clone occurred a few times. Sequencing used PBMCs. This chain uses TRBV5-5 with TRBJ2-7, with D unresolved. The receptor's source is a woman aged 25 to 39 in good health and CMV-seronegative. The CDR3 DNA sequence: TGTGCCAGCAGCTTCAAGAGCTTGCCCTACGAGCAGTACTTC. Its translation: CASSFKSLPYEQYF.